This T cell receptor beta chain was recovered during a study of lymphopenia after photon versus proton radiotherapy. The study, taken as a whole, reports: Proton therapy kept repertoires fairly stable, unlike photons, which gained effector/memory cells. After lymphocyte nadir, photon-treated repertoires showed oligoclonal expansion, especially CD8+ Temra. Post-nadir TCR diversity decline inversely tracked overall survival among those who died.

TCRdb keeps only in-frame clones here, not all; method: immunoSEQ multiplex PCR. This sample has 13,000 or so clones; roughly nine tenths occur once, and the top ten carry roughly 4%. About this clone itself: The antigen remains undetermined.

Germline values: CDR1 SGDLS, CDR2 YYNGEE. Trimming cost V 2 bases and J 0 bases; bases outside gene matches: 4. This CDR3 comprises 16 residues. The receptor's source is a man between 60 and 75 years old with pancreatic cancer. V gene TRBV9 combines with J gene TRBJ2-2, with 7 bases aligning to TRBD2. This specimen was peripheral blood, taken from a patient treated with photon-based radiotherapy. The CDR3 loop reads CASSVSGDPNTGELFF. CDR3 sequence (DNA): TGTGCCAGCAGCGTGAGCGGGGATCCGAACACCGGGGAGCTGTTTTTT.